This TCR beta chain was documented in a study of blood T cell repertoires in COVID-19. As for the study in general: The analysed material was cDNA or gDNA that came from T cells, B-cell-depleted T cells, or PBMCs.

Recruits, aged roughly 18 to 89 years, lived in about two dozen US areas. Before they entered the study, exposed participants had met a COVID-19 case within 2 weeks. Only in-frame clones appear in the TCRdb table, and some are missing; sequencing was by immunoSEQ multiplex PCR. The data hold some 320,000 clones, with 85% observed a single time. The CDR3 consists of 13 residues. V dropped 4 bases and J dropped 6; count of bases not matched to a gene: 6. Germline V gives CDR1 SGHRS, CDR2 YFSETQ. The source of this sequence is a woman aged 30 to 39 who had been exposed to COVID-19. V is TRBV5-1 and J is TRBJ1-2; 7 nucleotides agree with TRBD1. Sample: PBMCs or T cells enriched from blood (not recorded which). CDR3 coding DNA: TGCGCCAGCAGCGTGGGCCAGGGGGATGGCTACACCTTC. Translation gives CASSVGQGDGYTF.